This T cell receptor beta chain was recovered during a study of blood T cell repertoires in COVID-19. Study information: The analysed material was cDNA or gDNA that came from T cells, B-cell-depleted T cells, or PBMCs.

Some clones are missing from TCRdb's copy, which holds only in-frame ones; the method was immunoSEQ multiplex PCR. The table lists 400,000 to 500,000 clones, 80% to 90% of them singletons. The CDR3 loop spans 14 amino acids. Germline V gives CDR1 MGHDK, CDR2 SYGVNS. The V gene lost 5 bases and the J gene lost 2 bases, with 13 bases spanning the gap. The specimen was peripheral blood. This TCR was sampled from a woman in her thirties with active or convalescent COVID-19. The chain uses TRBV25-1 and TRBJ2-7, with D possibly matching TRBD2 (6 bases). CDR3 loop: CASSRRESPYEQYF. The CDR3 DNA is TGTGCCAGCAGTCGTCGGGAGAGCCCCTACGAGCAGTACTTC.